Included here is one T cell receptor (beta chain) sequence, with context. Its antigen is unidentified. A J-beta primer mix and a sample-barcoded 5' primer were used in a second PCR of roughly 7 to 12 cycles. The authors tagged each cDNA molecule using a template-switch adaptor with 12 random nucleotides. TCRdb reprocessed the 5' RACE reads via MiXCR and lists one record per CDR3 protein. The data show about 800,000 distinct CDR3 sequences, 58% seen once. The sample comes from a study of blood T cells in healthy people across ages. The wider study: There was about one barcoded beta molecule captured by template switching per two T cells. Findings of the study overall: Significant beta diversity loss was already apparent by age roughly 43, declining roughly linearly.

The specimen was blood. The sequence was obtained from a young man in good health.

CDR3 nucleotide sequence: TGTGCCAGCAGCTTAGTGGCACAGGGGAGTACTGAAGCTTTCTTT. Protein: CASSLVAQGSTEAFF. This sequence joins TRBV7-9 and TRBJ1-1; 7 bases map to TRBD1. Germline V lookup: CDR1 SEHNR, CDR2 FQNEAQ (reference sequence). The CDR3 sequence is 15 residues long. Trimming cost V 1 base and J 5 bases; bases outside gene matches: 7. The variable domain in full, with the rest retrieved from reference TRBV7-9 and TRBJ1-1, is DTGVSQNPRHKITKRGQNVTFRCDPISEHNRLYWYRQTLGQGPEFLTYFQNEAQLEKSRLLSDRFSAERPKGSFSTLEIQRTEQGDSAMYLCASSLVAQGSTEAFFGQGTRLTVV.